The TCR beta chain under discussion was sequenced for a study of blood T cell repertoires in COVID-19. Study background: COVID-19 samples collected from the United States, Italy and Spain covered acute and convalescent phases.

The repertoire was sequenced with immunoSEQ multiplex PCR; TCRdb's copy has only in-frame clones and lacks some. The sample consists of 200,000 to 300,000 clones, 87% of them appearing once. This CDR3 region has 16 residues. V was shortened by 5 bases and J by 1 base, with 15 bases between the two germline ends. Germline-derived CDR1 and CDR2 are LGHNT and FRNRAP. The sequence derives from a man between 18 and 29 years old with active or convalescent COVID-19. V is TRBV12-5 and J is TRBJ2-4; D is unresolved. Sequencing input: peripheral blood. In nucleotides, the CDR3 is TGTGCTAGTGGTCTCAGCCAGTCCGGGGCCAAAAACATTCAGTACTTC. Translating gives CASGLSQSGAKNIQYF.